This T cell receptor beta chain was identified during a study of CD4+ T cells in melanoma. Using immunoSEQ multiplex PCR, the repertoire was profiled, and TCRdb retains in-frame clones only, with some absent. Of 120,000 to 150,000 clones in the sample, around 90% were seen once. This clone was seen just once. Its target is not known. Study observations and caveats: A reported correlation linked neoantigen-specific CD4+ T cells to CD8+, macrophage and B cell function. Diverse differentiation states were reported for melanoma neoantigen-specific CD4+ T cells.

Per the germline V gene, CDR1 is DFQATT and CDR2 is SNEGSKA (reference sequence). This CDR3 is built from 11 residues. J gave up 3 bases and V 5 bases, and 1 base lay outside the gene matches. The sequence was obtained from a human donor with melanoma. The chain joins TRBV20-1 to TRBJ2-7; TRBD1 matches at 7 bases. CDR3 sequence: CSAWTGYEQYF. DNA for the CDR3: TGCAGTGCTTGGACAGGCTACGAGCAGTACTTC.